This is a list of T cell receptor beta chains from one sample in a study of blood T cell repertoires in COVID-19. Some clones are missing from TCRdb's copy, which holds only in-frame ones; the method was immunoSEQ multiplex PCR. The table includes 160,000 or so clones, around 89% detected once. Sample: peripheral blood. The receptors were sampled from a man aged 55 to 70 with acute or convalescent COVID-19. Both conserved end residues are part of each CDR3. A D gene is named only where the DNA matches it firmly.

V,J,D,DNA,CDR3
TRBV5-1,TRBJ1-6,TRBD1,TGCGCCAGCAGCTTGTCAACAGGGGAGAACTCACCCCTCCACTTT,CASSLSTGENSPLHF
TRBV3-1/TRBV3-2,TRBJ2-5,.,TGTGCCAGCAGCCAAGACTGGCGGGGTCAAGAGACCCAGTACTTC,CASSQDWRGQETQYF
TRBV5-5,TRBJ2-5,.,TGTGCCAGCAGCTTTAGCAGTAGCTTCGAGACCCAGTACTTC,CASSFSSSFETQYF
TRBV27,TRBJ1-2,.,TGTGCCAGCAGTTCTCGGGGGGAGTACTATGGCTACACCTTC,CASSSRGEYYGYTF
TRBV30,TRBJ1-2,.,TGTGCCTGGAGTGACACAGGGATCCGACGTGGCTACACCTTC,CAWSDTGIRRGYTF
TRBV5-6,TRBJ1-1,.,TGTGCCAGCAGCTTGGAAGGGAGCCCGAACACTGAAGCTTTCTTT,CASSLEGSPNTEAFF
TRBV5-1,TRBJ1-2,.,TGCGCCAGCAGCTTATCCGGACAGAACTATGGCTACACCTTC,CASSLSGQNYGYTF
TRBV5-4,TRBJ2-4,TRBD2,TGTGCCAGCAGCTTGGCGTCTAGCGGGGGATCAAACATTCAGTACTTC,CASSLASSGGSNIQYF
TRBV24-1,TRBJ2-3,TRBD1,TGTGCCACCAGTGATTCTAACAGGGGTCACACCGATACGCAGTATTTT,CATSDSNRGHTDTQYF
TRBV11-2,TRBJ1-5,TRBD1,TGTGCCAGCAGCGTACAGGGGAATCAGCCCCAGCATTTT,CASSVQGNQPQHF
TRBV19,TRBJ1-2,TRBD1,TGTGCCAGTAGTATAGATATGGACAGGATCATCGGTCGCGATGGCTACACCTTC,CASSIDMDRIIGRDGYTF
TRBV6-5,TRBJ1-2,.,TGTGCCAGCAGTTCCCGACAGCCTGGTGGCTACACCTTC,CASSSRQPGGYTF
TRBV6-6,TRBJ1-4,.,TGTGCCAGCAGTTCGAACCAGGGTGCTAATGAAAAACTGTTTTTT,CASSSNQGANEKLFF
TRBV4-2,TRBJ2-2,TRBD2,TGTGCCAGCAGCCGAGCGGGGGCCACCGGGGAGCTGTTTTTT,CASSRAGATGELFF
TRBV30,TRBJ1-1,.,TGTGCCTGGAGTAATCCTAAGAGGGCTGAAGCTTTCTTT,CAWSNPKRAEAFF